One TCR beta chain is described in this entry. Its target is unknown. Roughly 1.9 micrograms of genomic DNA (from cryopreserved PBMCs) were used for TCR beta libraries. The data derive from a study of cytotoxic CD8 clonotypes in ibrutinib-treated CLL. Study-level background: Mean yields were approximately 270,000 productive templates and over 85,000 productive rearrangements per sample. Findings and limits, study-wide: Patients had baseline clonality above age-matched healthy donors, and this clonality moved with circulating CD8+ T-cell counts. Before falling back toward baseline at progression, clonality had risen at the time of ibrutinib response.

Trimming took 2 bases from V and 5 from J; bases not matched to a gene: 6. CDR1 SQVTM and CDR2 ANQGSEA come from the germline V gene. The CDR3 runs to 14 residues. Method: immunoSEQ multiplex PCR; TCRdb's copy keeps in-frame clones and lacks some. The sample yields approximately 210,000 clones, over 60% seen once. The V call is TRBV29-1, the J call TRBJ2-5; 9 nucleotides agree with TRBD1. The sample consisted of PBMCs, taken after 24 months of ibrutinib treatment. This sequence was found in a human donor with chronic lymphocytic leukemia. The CDR3 is CSVEFRDRVETQYF. The DNA for the CDR3 is TGCAGCGTTGAATTCCGGGACAGGGTCGAGACCCAGTACTTC.